This TCR beta chain comes out of a study of shared clonotypes between healthy human individuals. Looking at the study overall: Donors had three CD4 naive, three CD4 memory, two CD8 naive and one CD8 memory plate apiece.

Naive CD8 cells lacked CD45RO and underwent positive selection for CCR7, leaving out terminally differentiated effector memory CD45RA+ cells. Sequencing was performed with immunoSEQ multiplex PCR; in TCRdb, only in-frame clones are kept and a portion is missing. The sample consists of hundreds of thousands of clones, 92% of them appearing once. About this clone itself: Its antigen is still unknown.

V shed 3 bases, J shed 8 bases, and the junction held 10 bases outside the gene matches. From germline, CDR1 is SGHRS and CDR2 YFSETQ. This CDR3 contains 14 residues. Study-level findings and limits: Compared with clonotypes that all four donors shared, non-shared clonotypes had lower generation probabilities.

The chain is built from TRBV5-1 and TRBJ1-2; 7 bases map to TRBD1. The source of this sequence is a man aged 25 to 40 in good health. The source material was naive CD8+ T cells sorted from blood. The CDR3 coding sequence is TGCGCCAGCAGCTCCGGGACAGCCCCCGAGGGCTACACCTTC. This sequence encodes CASSSGTAPEGYTF.